The clone carrying this TCR beta chain was counted a few times. Its antigen is not identified. Trimming shortened V by 2 bases and J by 2 bases, and 6 bases separated the two germline ends. The CDR3 sequence is 13 residues long. Germline CDR1 GTSNPN, CDR2 SVGIG (reference sequence). This sample is part of a study of T cells in Graves' hyperthyroidism and ophthalmopathy. Study conclusions and caveats: Clonotypes that were expanded in thyroid above 0.001 mostly appeared in blood too. With a median lead of roughly 6.8 months before onset, the model predicted ophthalmopathy.

The investigators amplified TCR beta CDR3 regions from RNA transcripts. HTBI primers were employed in a first-round RT-PCR of the TCR CDR3. In TCRdb, the multiplex PCR reads were re-called with MiXCR into one record per CDR3 protein. The sample lists a few hundred thousand distinct CDR3 sequences; about 14% were seen once. Sequencing was done on a sample of blood. The clonotype comes from a woman aged 25-40 years with Graves' hyperthyroidism that later progressed to Graves' ophthalmopathy. V is TRBV30 and J is TRBJ1-4; no firm D call. This CDR3 reads CAWSLQTNEKLFF. CDR3 in DNA: TGTGCCTGGAGTCTACAGACTAATGAAAAACTGTTTTTT.